A single sample is the source of the 27 T cell receptor beta chains below, sequenced in a study of blood T cell repertoires in COVID-19. The table came from immunoSEQ multiplex PCR; TCRdb's copy has only in-frame clones and leaves some out. This sample has under 95,000 clones; approximately 87% occur once, and the top ten carry roughly an eighth. Sequenced sample: peripheral blood. These receptors came from a human donor in a cohort sampled during active COVID-19.

The J gene is TRBJ1-6, the V gene TRBV7-2; 7 bases are a match to TRBD1. In germline, CDR1 is SGHTA, CDR2 FQGNSA. This CDR3 spans 15 amino acids. V shed 4 bases and J 9 bases; nucleotides not matched to a gene: 9. The CDR3 nucleotides read TGTGCCAGCAGCTCCAGGGGGGCTCTTAGTTCACCCCTCCACTTT. Protein sequence: CASSSRGALSSPLHF.

The V call is TRBV7-8, the J call TRBJ1-1; TRBD1 might be the D (6 bases). This CDR3 spans 15 amino acids. V shed 5 bases and J shed 0 bases, with 13 bases lying between them. CDR1 and CDR2 from the germline V gene are SGHVS and FQNEAQ. The CDR3 loop reads CASSARGSLNTEAFF. The CDR3 DNA reads as TGTGCCAGCAGCGCTAGGGGGAGTTTGAACACTGAAGCTTTCTTT.

The V and J genes are TRBV12-3 or TRBV12-4 and TRBJ1-4, with D tentatively TRBD1 (6 bases). This CDR3 is built from 13 residues. Trimming left V 0 bases short and J 12 bases short, with 11 bases between. CDR3 coding DNA: TGTGCCAGCAGTTTAGCGCTAGGGGGGGAACTGTTTTTT. Protein product: CASSLALGGELFF.

The J gene is TRBJ1-1, the V gene TRBV10-3; possibly TRBD1 for D (6 bases). Germline CDR1 and CDR2: ENHRY and SYGVKD. V was pared by 0 bases and J by 1 base, with 12 bases between. The CDR3 runs to 16 residues. The chain's CDR3 is CAISESISTGNTEAFF. CDR3 bases: TGTGCCATCAGTGAGTCGATATCGACAGGGAACACTGAAGCTTTCTTT.

This clone was counted a few times. Additional DNA sequences in this sample encode the identical CDR3. This rearrangement joins TRBV2 to TRBJ1-3; unclear D gene. In germline, CDR1 is SNHLY, CDR2 FYNNEI. CDR3 length: 13 amino acids. Trimming took off 4 bases at V and 0 bases at J, with 4 bases between the two ends. The CDR3 region is CASSVVSGNTIYF. CDR3 bases: TGTGCCAGCAGTGTAGTCTCTGGAAACACCATATATTTT.

The V call is TRBV11-2, the J call TRBJ1-3; tentative D call: TRBD1 (5 bases). The V end lost 5 bases, the J end lost 0 bases, and 23 bases lay between the germline ends. Germline V CDR1 and CDR2: SGHAT, FQNNGV. This CDR3 comprises 19 residues. The CDR3 spells CASSPHGPGRGSSGNTIYF. CDR3 DNA: TGTGCCAGCAGCCCCCACGGACCGGGACGGGGGAGCTCTGGAAACACCATATATTTT.

The rearrangement joins TRBV7-2 to TRBJ1-4; no reliable D call. Germline V gene lookup returns CDR1 SGHTA and CDR2 FQGNSA. The ends were cut back, 5 bases at V and 8 bases at J, with 18 bases in the middle. The CDR3 runs 15 residues. The CDR3 DNA reads TGTGCCAGCAGCCTGACACGCCAAGAATTCGAAAAACTGTTTTTT. Protein: CASSLTRQEFEKLFF.

The chain carries TRBV7-2 and TRBJ2-7; D not certain. Looked up from germline, CDR1 is SGHTA and CDR2 is FQGNSA. Trimming took 2 bases from V and 2 from J, leaving 10 bases between them. This CDR3 has 14 residues. CDR3 bases: TGTGCCAGCAGCTTAATCGTAGAAGCCTACGAGCAGTACTTC. Translating it yields CASSLIVEAYEQYF. The variable domain in full, with the rest retrieved from reference TRBV7-2 and TRBJ2-7, is GAGVSQSPSNKVTEKGKDVELRCDPISGHTALYWYRQSLGQGLEFLIYFQGNSAPDKSGLPSDRFSAERTGGSVSTLTIQRTQQEDSAVYLCASSLIVEAYEQYFGPGTRLTVT.

The rearrangement uses TRBV27 and TRBJ2-1; 16 bases map to TRBD2. The CDR3 sequence is 18 residues long. Unmatched junction bases numbered 7, after V lost 2 bases and J lost 6 bases. Germline lookup yields CDR1 MNHEY and CDR2 SMNVEV (reference sequence). The CDR3 bases are TGTGCCAGCAGTTTACAGGGGACTAGCGGGAGGGCCGGCAATGAGCAGTTCTTC. Residues: CASSLQGTSGRAGNEQFF.

The chain has TRBV7-9 and TRBJ2-5, with 8 nucleotides matching TRBD2. V was pared by 1 base and J by 2 bases, with 3 bases of the junction left unmatched. CDR1 and CDR2 (germline): SEHNR, FQNEAQ (reference sequence). The CDR3 extends over 15 amino acids. The CDR3 spells CASSLGSGDQETQYF. The CDR3 DNA sequence: TGTGCCAGCAGCTTAGGTAGCGGGGATCAAGAGACCCAGTACTTC.

This clone has a handful of counts. V and J are TRBV2 and TRBJ1-5, with 8 bases lining up with TRBD1. This CDR3 contains 14 residues. After removal of 4 bases from V and 5 bases from J, the junction contained 4 bases not matched to a gene. Germline lookup yields CDR1 SNHLY and CDR2 FYNNEI. CDR3 loop: CASSAQGGDQPQHF. The CDR3 DNA reads TGTGCCAGCAGTGCACAGGGGGGAGATCAGCCCCAGCATTTT.

The chain couples TRBV30 to TRBJ2-7, with TRBD1 identical over 7 bases. Per germline, CDR1 GTSNPN and CDR2 SVGIG (reference sequence). The CDR3 length is 13 residues. V lost 5 bases to trimming and J lost 2 bases; unmatched junction nucleotides: 6. The CDR3 loop is CAWGGQHPYEQYF. As DNA, the CDR3 is TGTGCCTGGGGGGGACAGCACCCCTACGAGCAGTACTTC.

This rearrangement joins TRBV15 to TRBJ1-6; the D gene is possibly TRBD1 (5 bases). Trimming shortened V by 0 bases and J by 9 bases, and 15 bases separated the two germline ends. The germline CDR1 and CDR2 sequences are LNHNV and YYDKDF (reference sequence). The CDR3 spans 16 residues. The DNA of the CDR3 is TGTGCCACCAGCAGAGATCTCGCAGGGCCTGGTTCACCCCTCCACTTT. Its protein product is CATSRDLAGPGSPLHF.

The V call is TRBV19, the J call TRBJ1-5; 7 nucleotides match TRBD1. The CDR3 is 16 amino acids. With 4 bases clipped from V and 3 bases from J, the junction kept 9 bases outside the gene matches. Germline V CDR1 and CDR2: LNHDA, SQIVND (reference sequence). The CDR3 region is CASSTPRTGNNQPQHF. In nucleotides, the CDR3 is TGTGCCAGTAGTACCCCCAGGACAGGTAACAATCAGCCCCAGCATTTT.

The rearrangement joins TRBV7-3 to TRBJ1-2; 8 nucleotides align to TRBD1. After removal of 2 bases from V and 7 bases from J, the junction contained 15 bases not matched to a gene. Germline V gives CDR1 SGHTA, CDR2 FQGTGA. The CDR3 is 17 residues long. The DNA of the CDR3 is TGTGCCAGCAGCTTATCTGGGACAGGATTCGAAATCGGTGGCTACACCTTC. Its protein is CASSLSGTGFEIGGYTF.

The V gene is TRBV7-8, the J gene TRBJ2-2, with D possibly matching TRBD1 (5 bases). CDR3 size: 17 residues. Germline loops: CDR1 SGHVS, CDR2 FQNEAQ. Trimming shortened V by 1 base and J by 0 bases, and 12 bases separated the two germline ends. The CDR3 nucleotides are TGTGCCAGCAGCTTAGGTCAGGCAGGGCCGAACACCGGGGAGCTGTTTTTT. It codes for CASSLGQAGPNTGELFF. The full variable domain, in which reference TRBV7-8 and TRBJ2-2 provide the parts outside the CDR3, is GAGVSQSPRYKVAKRGQDVALRCDPISGHVSLFWYQQALGQGPEFLTYFQNEAQLDKSGLPSDRFFAERPEGSVSTLKIQRTQQEDSAVYLCASSLGQAGPNTGELFFGEGSRLTVL.

The chain uses TRBV4-1 and TRBJ2-3, with D possibly TRBD1 on 6 matching bases. This CDR3 has 16 amino acids. CDR1 and CDR2 from the germline V gene are MGHRA and YSYEKL. Between the trimmed V and J ends, which lost 4 bases and 2 bases, there was a span of 16 bases. This CDR3 reads CASSRETGLVTDTQYF. The CDR3 DNA is TGCGCCAGCAGCCGCGAGACAGGTCTTGTCACAGATACGCAGTATTTT.

The V call is TRBV7-3, the J call TRBJ2-2; D may be TRBD1 (6 bases). The V and J ends lost 7 bases and 6 bases respectively, with 18 bases between them. The CDR3 spans 15 residues. Germline V lookup: CDR1 SGHTA, CDR2 FQGTGA. The CDR3 spells CASTQDGTMAGELFF. The CDR3 nucleotides read TGTGCCAGCACCCAAGATGGGACAATGGCCGGGGAGCTGTTTTTT.

V gene TRBV29-1 combines with J gene TRBJ2-7; D is perhaps TRBD2 (6 bases). V was shortened by 7 bases and J by 6 bases, with 19 bases between the two germline ends. This CDR3 spans 13 amino acids. Germline V CDR1 and CDR2: SQVTM, ANQGSEA. The CDR3 DNA is TGCAGCGCCACCGGGACTCCCCCTCCCGAGCAGTACTTC. This sequence encodes CSATGTPPPEQYF.

Worth noting for this clone: Other DNA sequences of this sample code for an identical CDR3. The CDR3 here is CASSLRAAGAAAYNEQFF. The CDR3 nucleotides read TGTGCCAGCAGCTTAAGGGCCGCGGGGGCCGCGGCCTACAATGAGCAGTTCTTC. The chain recombines TRBV7-3 with TRBJ2-1; D might be TRBD2 (7 bases). Between the trimmed V and J ends, which lost 1 base and 2 bases, there was a span of 18 bases. This CDR3 comprises 18 residues. Germline V gene sequence: CDR1 SGHTA, CDR2 FQGTGA.

CDR3 sequence: CASQGAYEQYF. The CDR3 DNA reads TGTGCCTCCCAGGGGGCCTACGAGCAGTACTTC. V and J are TRBV30 and TRBJ2-7, with 7 nucleotides matching TRBD1. Per germline, CDR1 GTSNPN and CDR2 SVGIG (reference sequence). V was pared by 7 bases and J by 2 bases, with 2 bases of the junction left unmatched. The CDR3 extends over 11 amino acids. Combining the CDR3 with reference TRBV30 and TRBJ2-7 gives the whole variable domain SQTIHQWPATLVQPVGSPLSLECTVEGTSNPNLYWYRQAAGRGLQLLFYSVGIGQISSEVPQNLSASRPQDRQFILSSKKLLLSDSGFYLCASQGAYEQYFGPGTRLTVT.

The chain couples TRBV7-8 to TRBJ1-1; tentatively, D is TRBD1 (6 bases). V was cut by 1 base and J by 5 bases, with 20 bases left in between. The germline gives CDR1 SGHVS, CDR2 FQNEAQ. The CDR3 has 17 amino acids. DNA for the CDR3: TGTGCCAGCAGCTTAGTAGGACGGGGGGGCGCCGGAACTGAAGCTTTCTTT. As protein: CASSLVGRGGAGTEAFF.

CDR3: CASSEFQGNTQYF. The CDR3 DNA is TGTGCCAGCAGTGAGTTCCAGGGCAATACGCAGTATTTT. V gene TRBV6-4 combines with J gene TRBJ2-3; D perhaps matches TRBD1 (5 bases). Between the trimmed V and J ends, which lost 3 bases and 7 bases, there was a span of 11 bases. Germline loops: CDR1 MRHNA, CDR2 SNTAGT. The CDR3 is 13 residues long.

The chain employs TRBV5-1 and TRBJ2-2; TRBD2 aligns across 10 bases. The trim removed 1 base at V and 5 bases at J, leaving 8 bases unmatched. Germline CDR1 and CDR2: SGHRS and YFSETQ. The CDR3 length is 17 residues. The CDR3 region has the DNA TGCGCCAGCAGCTTGAGGCAAGCGGGAGGGCCAACCGGGGAGCTGTTTTTT. Translating it yields CASSLRQAGGPTGELFF.

The rearrangement links TRBV7-9 to TRBJ2-2; 16 nucleotides line up with TRBD2. Germline assignment: CDR1 SEHNR and CDR2 FQNEAQ (reference sequence). V was pared by 5 bases and J by 5 bases, with 8 bases of the junction left unmatched. This CDR3 spans 18 amino acids. The CDR3 DNA follows: TGTGCCAGCAGCCCGGGACTAGCGGGAGGGCCGGTGACCGGGGAGCTGTTTTTT. The encoded protein is CASSPGLAGGPVTGELFF.

The chain links TRBV30 to TRBJ1-6, with 7 bases lining up with TRBD1. Germline CDR1 GTSNPN, CDR2 SVGIG (reference sequence). This CDR3 has 13 amino acids. Trimming at V came to 7 bases and at J to 7 bases, leaving 7 bases not matched to a gene. The CDR3 DNA is TGTGCCTCCCCGGGACAGCAAAATTCACCCCTCCACTTT. This translates into CASPGQQNSPLHF.

The chain carries TRBV2 and TRBJ2-6; D gene ambiguous. The CDR3 is 14 amino acids. The germline V gene has CDR1 SNHLY and CDR2 FYNNEI. V was cut by 7 bases and J by 0 bases, with 7 bases left in between. The CDR3 DNA reads as TGTGCCAGCACGAGAAGCTCTGGGGCCAACGTCCTGACTTTC. Amino acid sequence: CASTRSSGANVLTF.